This TCR beta chain was sequenced in a study of blood T cell repertoires in COVID-19. As for the study in general: Some COVID-19 samples were acute and others convalescent; all came from the United States, Italy and Spain. The cDNA or gDNA used as material had been derived from T cells, B-cell-depleted T cells, or PBMCs.

Measured with immunoSEQ multiplex PCR; TCRdb has only the in-frame clones, and not every one. Of some 230,000 clones listed, 70% to 85% are singletons. The recovered donors of Cohort 3 showed two negative PCRs, clearance, or symptom resolution. With 0 bases clipped from V and 1 base from J, the junction kept 2 bases outside the gene matches. CDR1 SGDLS and CDR2 YYNGEE come from the germline V gene. The CDR3 contains 15 residues. This TCR was sampled from a man aged 40-50 years who had recovered from COVID-19. Sequenced input: PBMCs or T cells enriched from blood (not recorded which). The genes are TRBV9 and TRBJ2-7; 9 nucleotides line up with TRBD2. The CDR3 here is CASSVGSGGSYEQYF. Here the CDR3 DNA reads TGTGCCAGCAGCGTAGGAAGCGGGGGGTCCTACGAGCAGTACTTC.